This is a list of T cell receptor beta chains from one sample in a study of blood T cell repertoires in COVID-19. Repertoires were generated with immunoSEQ multiplex PCR, while TCRdb's copy carries only in-frame clones and drops some. This sample yields 150,000 to 200,000 clones, of which over 75% are seen a single time; approximately 11% belongs to the top ten. The sequencing input was peripheral blood. These receptor sequences come from a man aged 55 to 70 with active or convalescent COVID-19. CDR3s include the opening cysteine and the closing phenylalanine or tryptophan. A D gene is named only where the DNA matches it firmly. Only part of the rows carry a size: once, few, many, or a class if the clone is expanded.

v_gene,abundance,j_gene,d_gene,CDR3nt,CDR3aa
TRBV11-2,NA,TRBJ2-3,NA,TGTGCCAGCAGCTTAGATTTAGAGAGCGGTTCACGTGGTACGCAGTATTTT,CASSLDLESGSRGTQYF
TRBV7-3,once,TRBJ2-3,TRBD2,TGTGCCAGCAGCTTAACGGGGACTAGCGAGGGGAGCACAGATACGCAGTATTTT,CASSLTGTSEGSTDTQYF
TRBV10-2,NA,TRBJ1-2,TRBD1,TGCGCCAGCCGCCTTGACAGGGCGTCGATCTATGGCTACACCTTC,CASRLDRASIYGYTF
TRBV10-3,NA,TRBJ2-3,NA,TGTGCCATCAGTGTACACCGGGGGGCTAGCACAGATACGCAGTATTTT,CAISVHRGASTDTQYF
TRBV9,NA,TRBJ2-5,TRBD1,TGTGCCATCGCTGACAGGGGGCGCGAAGAGACCCAGTACTTC,CAIADRGREETQYF
TRBV2,NA,TRBJ2-3,TRBD1,TGTGCCAGCACTCCCCTATCGGGTACAGGGGGCGCGTTAGATACGCAGTATTTT,CASTPLSGTGGALDTQYF
TRBV27,few,TRBJ1-5,NA,TGTGCCAGCAGTTTAATTTGGTCAGATCAGCCCCAGCATTTT,CASSLIWSDQPQHF
TRBV11-2,NA,TRBJ1-1,TRBD1,TGTGCCAGCAGCTTAGCACAGGGGAGGCCTGAAGCTTTCTTT,CASSLAQGRPEAFF
TRBV2,NA,TRBJ1-6,TRBD1,TGTGCCAGCAGTGAACAGGGGGTTGATAATTCACCCCTCCACTTT,CASSEQGVDNSPLHF
TRBV13,NA,TRBJ2-5,NA,TGTGCCAGCAGCACAACTAGTAAAGAGACCCAGTACTTC,CASSTTSKETQYF
TRBV7-9,NA,TRBJ2-3,NA,TGTGCCAGCAGTTCCGGCCAGGGGCGCACAGATACGCAGTATTTT,CASSSGQGRTDTQYF
TRBV5-1,few,TRBJ2-1,TRBD1,TGCGCCAGCAGCTTATCGGGACAGAGCTACAATGAGCAGTTCTTC,CASSLSGQSYNEQFF
TRBV19,few,TRBJ1-3,TRBD1,TGTGCCAGTAACCCACAGGGGGCAAATGGAAACACCATATATTTT,CASNPQGANGNTIYF
TRBV11-2,NA,TRBJ1-3,TRBD1,TGTGCCAGCAGTACCGGGACAGGGTTATCTGGAAACACCATATATTTT,CASSTGTGLSGNTIYF
TRBV7-6,NA,TRBJ1-3,TRBD1,TGTGCCAGCAGCTTAGGCAGCCGGGACAGTGGAAACACCATATATTTT,CASSLGSRDSGNTIYF
TRBV7-2,NA,TRBJ2-7,NA,TGTGCCAGCAGCTCGACAGGATCCTACGAGCAGTACTTC,CASSSTGSYEQYF
TRBV12-1,NA,TRBJ2-1,NA,TGTGCCAGCAGCCGTAGCGGGAGCTCCTACAATGAGCAGTTCTTC,CASSRSGSSYNEQFF